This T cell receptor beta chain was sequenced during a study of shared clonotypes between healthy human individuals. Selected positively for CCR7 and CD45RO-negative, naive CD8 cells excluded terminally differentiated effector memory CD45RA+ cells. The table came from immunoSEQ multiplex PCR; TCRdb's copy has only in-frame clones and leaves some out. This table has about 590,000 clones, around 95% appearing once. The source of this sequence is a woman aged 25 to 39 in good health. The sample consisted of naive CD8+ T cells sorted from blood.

CDR3 nucleotide sequence: TGTGCCAGCACAGTGGGACAGGGGGCCGCTAATGAGCAGTTCTTC. Its translation: CASTVGQGAANEQFF. The V and J genes are TRBV27 and TRBJ2-1; TRBD1 matches at 12 bases. Germline V gives CDR1 MNHEY, CDR2 SMNVEV (reference sequence). The length of the CDR3 is 15 residues. V lost 7 bases to trimming and J lost 7 bases; unmatched junction nucleotides: 8.